This TCR beta chain was obtained from a study of CD8 T cells in ankylosing spondylitis (dated by TCRdb to about 2017). Notes on the research overall: The study set out to find disease-linked TCR variants by profiling T cell receptor beta repertoires in ankylosing spondylitis patients and healthy donors. Peripheral blood samples were taken, and synovial fluid was additionally collected from ankylosing spondylitis patients. The whole study cohort included 108 healthy donors and some 27 ankylosing spondylitis patients. Overall study results and their limits: The disease-linked clones had a CD8+ phenotype and were found at relatively low frequencies in peripheral blood. Some motif variants had previously been reported in the synovial fluid and blood of reactive arthritis patients, which suggests shared mechanisms of disease initiation. Significant enrichment of the disease-linked clones was reported in matched synovial fluid samples from ankylosing spondylitis patients. Blood from ankylosing spondylitis patients appeared to be characterized by a TCR beta motif composed of 7 to 9 highly homologous amino acid variants.

The table lists this clonotype with many counts. The antigen it recognizes is unknown. Base qualities are not recorded, but no much larger clone differs from it by a single base. Measured from the cysteine to the phenylalanine, the CDR3 is 19 residues long. The read is trimmed to its CDR3 DNA, 57 bases read in frame from base 1. CDR1 and CDR2, per the germline V gene, are ENHRY and SYGVKD. Trimming accounts for 2 bases at V and 2 bases at J, while the number of junction bases matched to no gene is 12. The run used an Illumina HiSeq 2500. Quantitative 5'-RACE with molecular barcodes was used to prepare TCR beta libraries. The published analysis was carried out like this. A new computational method based on a probabilistic model of VDJ rearrangement was used to identify disease-linked TCR variants. TCRdb reworked the public reads: Q25 trimming with fastp, MiXCR clone assembly, productive beta chains retained. Identical CDR3 proteins give one entry, which carries the most common genes and DNA. TCRdb's processing, not the authors', yielded these V and J calls. The sample data list around 430,000 distinct CDR3 sequences, and approximately 17% of these were observed just once. The top ten hold over 1% of the sample.

The chain links TRBV10-3 with TRBJ2-3, and 11 junctional nucleotides match TRBD2. The sequencing input was blood, either unsorted or a sorted T cell fraction (not recorded which). The sequence derives from a male donor with ankylosing spondylitis. The CDR3 region reads CAISETTHRLAGTTDTQYF. The nucleotide sequence is given as TGTGCCATCAGTGAGACCACCCACCGACTAGCGGGGACCACAGATACGCAGTATTTT.